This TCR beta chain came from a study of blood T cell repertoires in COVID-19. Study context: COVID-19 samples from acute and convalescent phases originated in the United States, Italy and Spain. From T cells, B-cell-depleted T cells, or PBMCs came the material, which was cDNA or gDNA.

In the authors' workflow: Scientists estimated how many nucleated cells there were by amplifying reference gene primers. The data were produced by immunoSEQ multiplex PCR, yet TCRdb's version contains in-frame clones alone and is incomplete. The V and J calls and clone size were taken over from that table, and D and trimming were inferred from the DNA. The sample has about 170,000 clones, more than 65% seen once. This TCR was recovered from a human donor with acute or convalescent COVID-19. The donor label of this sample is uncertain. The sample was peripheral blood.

CDR3 loop: CASSESSGEHGEQYF. CDR3 nucleotides: TGCGCCAGCAGTGAGTCTTCGGGGGAACATGGGGAGCAGTACTTC. The rearrangement uses TRBV10-1 and TRBJ2-7; maybe TRBD2 (6 bases). From germline, CDR1 is WNHNN and CDR2 SYGVQD (reference sequence). Trimming left V 0 bases short and J 7 bases short, with 16 bases between. The CDR3 is made up of 15 amino acids.